The source of this T cell receptor beta chain is a study of blood T cell repertoires in COVID-19. About the research overall: COVID-19 samples, acute and convalescent, were from the United States, Italy and Spain. In each case, the material was cDNA or gDNA derived from T cells, B-cell-depleted T cells, or PBMCs.

Trimming stripped 6 bases from V and 6 bases from J, with 21 bases between. Germline CDR1 SGHVS, CDR2 FQNEAQ. This CDR3 is 16 amino acids long. The repertoire was sequenced with immunoSEQ multiplex PCR; TCRdb's copy has only in-frame clones and lacks some. In the table there are about 270,000 clones, 80% to 90% of which are singletons. This TCR derives from a woman younger than 35 who had recovered from COVID-19. The chain has TRBV7-8 and TRBJ2-1; a possible D gene is TRBD2 (7 bases). Sequenced material: PBMCs or T cells enriched from blood (not recorded which). CDR3 protein: CASRAYGGPFSNEQFF. The CDR3 DNA reads TGTGCCAGCAGGGCCTACGGGGGGCCGTTTTCCAATGAGCAGTTCTTC.